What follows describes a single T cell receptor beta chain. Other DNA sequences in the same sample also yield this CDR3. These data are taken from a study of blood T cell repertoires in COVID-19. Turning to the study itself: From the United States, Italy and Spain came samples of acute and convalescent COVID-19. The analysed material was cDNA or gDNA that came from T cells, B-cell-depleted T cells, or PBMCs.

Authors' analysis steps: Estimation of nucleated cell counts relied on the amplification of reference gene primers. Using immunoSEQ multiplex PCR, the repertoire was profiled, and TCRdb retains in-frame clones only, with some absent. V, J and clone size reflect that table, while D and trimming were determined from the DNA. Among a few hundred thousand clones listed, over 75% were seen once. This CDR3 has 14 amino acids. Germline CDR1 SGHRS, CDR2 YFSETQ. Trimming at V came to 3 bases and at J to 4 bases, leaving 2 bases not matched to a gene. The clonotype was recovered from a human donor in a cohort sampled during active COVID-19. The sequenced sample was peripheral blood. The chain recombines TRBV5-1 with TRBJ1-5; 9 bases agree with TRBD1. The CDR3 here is CASSSGQGNQPQHF. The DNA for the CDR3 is TGCGCCAGCAGCTCCGGACAGGGGAATCAGCCCCAGCATTTT.